This TCR beta chain was observed in a study of T cells after yellow fever vaccination (dated by TCRdb to the late 2010s). General notes on the study: Libraries from fractions with low cell numbers were prepared with the SMART-Seq v4 Ultra Low Input RNA kit. Bulk TCR alpha and beta repertoires were sequenced longitudinally to track T-cell clones before and after primary and booster YFV17D yellow fever vaccination. The cohort comprised two healthy male donors, one aged 18 to 30 and one aged 30 to 40 years. Blood was collected at multiple timepoints before and after primary and secondary immunization, and bulk PBMC replicates and cell subsets were isolated. The full study reports these points: Most clones expanded after primary vaccination were re-detected after the booster (96% of CD4 and around 88% of CD8), suggesting broad memory maintenance. Compared with the primary T-cell response, the secondary T-cell response was faster but weaker, reaching its peak on day 5 rather than on day 15. Computational filtering was needed because FACS-sorted repertoires could contain abundant contaminating clonotypes from the bulk population. A small fraction of clonotypes appeared in both the CD4 and CD8 compartments, likely as a result of convergent recombination. Because the study included only two donors, the extent to which the findings can be generalized is limited.

As concerns this clonotype: Its antigen target is currently unknown. Base-call qualities are not available, and no considerably larger clone is one nucleotide away.

TCR cDNA was synthesized by 5'RACE template switching, which introduced a universal primer site and unique molecular identifiers. Priming of cDNA synthesis was performed from both the TCR alpha and TCR beta constant segments. Library amplification involved two PCR steps, and the second step added sample barcodes and sequencing adapters. Sequencing of libraries was done on Illumina HiSeq 2500 (2x100 bp) or NovaSeq (2x150 bp). The study's processing was this. Reads were demultiplexed and collapsed into UMI consensus sequences with MIGEC, and V(D)J alignment was performed with MiXCR. Using edgeR on replicate PBMC samples, clonotypes were called vaccine-responding if FDR was below 0.01 and the log2 fold change was above 5 up to day 15. CD4 or CD8 identity was assigned to each bulk clonotype according to whether the clonotype was present at higher abundance in the sequenced CD4 repertoire or the sequenced CD8 repertoire. TCRdb ran its own pipeline on the public reads, namely fastp trimming at Q25 and MiXCR clone calling, and kept in-frame beta chains. Rows with one shared CDR3 protein collapse into an entry with the most common genes and DNA. TCRdb, rather than the study authors, made the V and J calls. A total of over 300,000 distinct CDR3 sequences appear in this sample, around 6.8% of them only once. About a sixth of the sample lies in the top ten.

The treatment or condition label of this sample denotes: live attenuated yellow fever vaccine strain. At each blood-draw timepoint, two biological replicates of bulk PBMCs were obtained. PBMCs were isolated from peripheral blood using a standard Ficoll-Paque protocol. TriZol was used to extract RNA from bulk PBMCs, from CD4 and CD8 fractions, and from dextramer-positive and dextramer-negative fractions. Material: PBMCs, obtained about 41 days after the first yellow fever vaccination. The TCR sequence derives from a man between 18 and 35 years old who received the YFV17D yellow fever vaccine.

The nucleotides read TGCGCCAGCAGCTTGGGCGCGGGACTAGCCAAAAACATTCAGTACTTC. This sequence encodes CASSLGAGLAKNIQYF. The chain is made from TRBV5-1 and TRBJ2-4; matching of 6 bases hints at TRBD2 as the D gene. There are 16 amino acids in the CDR3, from cysteine to phenylalanine inclusive. Kept here is only the CDR3 DNA, which spans 48 bases and is read in frame from base 1. Between the V and J ends, shortened by 0 bases and 0 bases respectively, the junction contains 10 bases. The germline V gene yields SGHRS for CDR1 and YFSETQ for CDR2.